The 24 T cell receptor beta chains below all came from one sample that was sequenced in a study of cytomegalovirus exposure and HLA in healthy donors. PCR was performed using 60 Vbeta and 13 Jbeta primers. Some clones are missing from TCRdb's copy, which holds only in-frame ones; the method was immunoSEQ multiplex PCR. The data contain about 200,000 clones, over 75% of them singletons. Material: PBMCs. The receptor source for this set is a man aged 18-30 years in good health and CMV-seronegative.

The chain links TRBV27 to TRBJ1-4; no clear D. The V gene's germline CDR1 is MNHEY and CDR2 SMNVEV (reference sequence). Trimming removed 1 base from V and 10 bases from J, with 7 bases in between. CDR3 size: 12 residues. CDR3 coding DNA: TGTGCCAGCAGTTTATATGGAGGAAAACTGTTTTTT. Translated, it gives CASSLYGGKLFF.

This chain uses TRBV6-1 with TRBJ2-1, with TRBD2 matching over 9 bases. This CDR3 is built from 15 residues. Germline trimming cut 5 bases from V and 7 bases from J; bases unmatched to any gene: 9. CDR1 and CDR2 from the germline V gene are MNHNS and SASEGT. CDR3 bases: TGTGCCAGCAGTTCCGGGACTAGCATTAATAATGAGCAGTTCTTC. Protein product: CASSSGTSINNEQFF.

The chain has TRBV12-2 and TRBJ1-3; the D call of TRBD1 is as the table states it, not checked on the DNA. TRBV12-2 represents a pseudogene. CDR3 length: 18 amino acids. The CDR3 protein is CASRLASRQGLWYNTIYF. CDR3 DNA sequence: TGTGCAAGTCGCTTAGCGAGTAGGCAGGGCCTGTGGTATAACACCATATATTTT.

This clone has only one observation. The rearrangement links TRBV11-2 to TRBJ1-5; D may be TRBD1 (5 bases). Germline loops: CDR1 SGHAT, CDR2 FQNNGV. CDR3 size: 16 residues. V gave up 0 bases and J gave up 0 bases, with 9 bases separating them. CDR3 coding DNA: TGTGCCAGCAGCTTAGACGACAGCTATAGCAATCAGCCCCAGCATTTT. This sequence encodes CASSLDDSYSNQPQHF.

The V gene is TRBV7-2, the J gene TRBJ2-7, with 11 nucleotides matching TRBD1. Germline V gives CDR1 SGHTA, CDR2 FQGNSA. There are 13 residues in the CDR3. Trimming cost V 5 bases and J 6 bases; bases outside gene matches: 3. CDR3 sequence: CASSAGTGGEQYF. The CDR3 region has the DNA TGTGCCAGCAGCGCAGGGACAGGGGGCGAGCAGTACTTC.

This chain uses TRBV18 with TRBJ2-2; the D is unclear. The CDR3 runs 13 residues. V was shortened by 5 bases and J by 5 bases, with 9 bases between the two germline ends. Germline CDR1 is KGHSH and CDR2 is LQKENI. The CDR3 region has the DNA TGTGCCAGCTCATCCACTAAGACCGGGGAGCTGTTTTTT. It specifies CASSSTKTGELFF. The whole variable domain, remainder taken from reference TRBV18 and TRBJ2-2, is NAGVMQNPRHLVRRRGQEARLRCSPMKGHSHVYWYRQLPEEGLKFMVYLQKENIIDESGMPKERFSAEFPKEGPSILRIQQVVRGDSAAYFCASSSTKTGELFFGEGSRLTVL.

The V and J genes are TRBV6-1 and TRBJ2-1; D is perhaps TRBD2 (5 bases). CDR1 and CDR2 (germline): MNHNS, SASEGT. The CDR3 extends over 15 amino acids. Between the trimmed V and J ends, which lost 4 bases and 0 bases, there was a span of 10 bases. CDR3 region: CASSGGAGSYNEQFF. The CDR3 DNA sequence: TGTGCCAGCAGTGGGGGAGCTGGCTCCTACAATGAGCAGTTCTTC.

The V and J genes are TRBV18 and TRBJ1-5, with 7 bases that match TRBD1. Trimming took 6 bases from V and 5 from J; bases not matched to a gene: 7. Germline values: CDR1 KGHSH, CDR2 LQKENI. The CDR3 runs to 14 residues. The CDR3 bases are TGTGCCAGCTCCCTTGACAGGGTGGATCAGCCCCAGCATTTT. Its protein is CASSLDRVDQPQHF.

The rearrangement uses TRBV5-4 and TRBJ2-3, with TRBD2 matching 7 bases. Germline loops: CDR1 SGHNT, CDR2 YYREEE (reference sequence). The length of the CDR3 is 18 residues. With 0 bases clipped from V and 6 bases from J, the junction kept 16 bases outside the gene matches. CDR3 DNA sequence: TGTGCCAGCAGCTTGGGAGGGGAGGGCGGGCCTGGGGCGGATACGCAGTATTTT. Its protein product is CASSLGGEGGPGADTQYF.

V and J are TRBV5-1 and TRBJ2-7; unclear D gene. The V gene lost 4 bases and the J gene lost 2 bases, with 10 bases spanning the gap. CDR1 and CDR2 from the germline V gene are SGHRS and YFSETQ. CDR3 size: 13 residues. The CDR3 region has the DNA TGCGCCAGCAGCCACCCTCAGGCCTACGAGCAGTACTTC. It specifies CASSHPQAYEQYF.

The chain has TRBV6-6 and TRBJ1-5; TRBD1 is a possible D gene (5 bases). This CDR3 is built from 16 residues. Between the trimmed V and J ends, which lost 2 bases and 1 base, there was a span of 12 bases. Germline assignment: CDR1 MNHNY and CDR2 SVGAGI (reference sequence). CDR3 coding DNA: TGTGCCAGCAGTTACGATTTGGGGGGGAGCAATCAGCCCCAGCATTTT. Its protein product is CASSYDLGGSNQPQHF.

The chain recombines TRBV2 with TRBJ2-1; 8 nucleotides line up with TRBD1. The germline V gene encodes CDR1 SNHLY and CDR2 FYNNEI. The CDR3 loop spans 14 amino acids. The ends lost 8 bases at V and 3 bases at J; junction bases unmatched: 6. For the CDR3, the DNA is TGTGCCAGCTTCGGACAGGGTGGCTACAATGAGCAGTTCTTC. It encodes CASFGQGGYNEQFF.

The chain is built from TRBV19 and TRBJ1-2; tentative D call: TRBD1 (5 bases). Germline-derived CDR1 and CDR2 are LNHDA and SQIVND (reference sequence). There are 13 residues in the CDR3. V was trimmed by 1 base and J by 8 bases, leaving 11 bases between them. CDR3 DNA sequence: TGTGCCAGTAGTATAGGAGTCACAGGAGGCTACACCTTC. Amino acids: CASSIGVTGGYTF.

This clone came up once. The chain has TRBV5-1 and TRBJ2-5; no reliable D call. The J call may not be correct, given that the DNA end is closer to TRBJ2-7. This CDR3 contains 15 residues. Germline V gives CDR1 SGHRS, CDR2 YFSETQ. DNA for the CDR3: TGCGCCAGCAGCTTGGGGCAGAGCCTTAGCTACGAGCAGTACTTC. Amino acid sequence: CASSLGQSLSYEQYF.

The chain is built from TRBV5-1 and TRBJ1-1; 10 bases are a match to TRBD1. The V segment lost 4 bases and the J segment 7 bases; nucleotides outside the gene matches: 4. Germline CDR1 is SGHRS and CDR2 is YFSETQ. This CDR3 has 13 residues. The CDR3 coding sequence is TGCGCCAGCAGCACGACAGGGGGCCGTGAAGCTTTCTTT. Its protein is CASSTTGGREAFF.

This chain joins TRBV11-2 and TRBJ2-5; tentative D call: TRBD2 (6 bases). Germline V gene data show CDR1 as SGHAT and CDR2 as FQNNGV. The V and J ends lost 0 bases and 4 bases respectively, with 24 bases between them. The CDR3 covers 19 residues. This CDR3 is CASSLDSKGRGDIGETQYF. The CDR3 DNA reads as TGTGCCAGCAGCTTAGATTCGAAGGGGCGCGGGGATATTGGAGAGACCCAGTACTTC.

This rearrangement joins TRBV4-3 to TRBJ1-6; 7 bases map to TRBD1. The V gene end was trimmed by 4 bases and the J gene end by 0 bases; junction bases not matched to a gene: 9. The CDR3 covers 18 residues. CDR1 LGHNA and CDR2 YSLEER come from the germline V gene. Here the CDR3 reads CASSPTYRGLSYNSPLHF. CDR3 DNA sequence: TGCGCCAGCAGCCCGACTTACAGGGGACTCTCCTATAATTCACCCCTCCACTTT.

The chain links TRBV5-4 to TRBJ1-2, with D possibly TRBD1 on 5 matching bases. The CDR3 loop spans 19 amino acids. Germline lookup yields CDR1 SGHNT and CDR2 YYREEE (reference sequence). V was pared by 4 bases and J by 1 base, with 26 bases between. The DNA for the CDR3 is TGTGCCAGCAGCCGACGAGGGACTGACAGAGACCACCTTAACTATGGCTACACCTTC. This encodes CASSRRGTDRDHLNYGYTF. Together with reference TRBV5-4 and TRBJ1-2, the CDR3 gives the full variable domain: ETGVTQSPTHLIKTRGQQVTLRCSSQSGHNTVSWYQQALGQGPQFIFQYYREEENGRGNFPPRFSGLQFPNYSSELNVNALELDDSALYLCASSRRGTDRDHLNYGYTFGSGTRLTVV.

This clone was recorded a few times. V gene TRBV9 combines with J gene TRBJ2-2; 8 bases are shared with TRBD1. CDR1 is SGDLS and CDR2 is YYNGEE in the germline V gene. This CDR3 contains 22 residues. Trimming removed 1 base from V and 7 bases from J; junction bases left unmatched: 27. CDR3 amino acids: CASSVKNHRPSPGQVSGGELFF. CDR3 nucleotides: TGTGCCAGCAGCGTAAAAAATCACCGACCCTCTCCGGGACAGGTAAGTGGCGGGGAGCTGTTTTTT.

The chain joins TRBV14 to TRBJ1-4; D gene unclear. Germline V lookup: CDR1 SGHDN, CDR2 FVKESK. Trimming pared 0 bases from V and 5 bases from J, leaving 7 bases between. This CDR3 comprises 14 residues. CDR3 residues: CASSQDSWNEKLFF. The CDR3 DNA follows: TGTGCCAGCAGCCAAGACAGTTGGAATGAAAAACTGTTTTTT.

The V call is TRBV10-3, the J call TRBJ2-7, with D hard to call. Germline V lookup: CDR1 ENHRY, CDR2 SYGVKD. Trimming removed 0 bases at V and 5 bases at J, with 11 bases between. The CDR3 loop spans 14 amino acids. CDR3 DNA: TGTGCCATCAGTGAGTCCCCTGGGCGCGACGAGCAGTACTTC. Residues: CAISESPGRDEQYF.

This clone came up a few times. The sample holds other DNA sequences that translate to the same CDR3. The chain recombines TRBV5-1 with TRBJ2-2, with 8 positions matching TRBD1. After removal of 1 base from V and 1 base from J, the junction contained 0 bases not matched to a gene. Germline V gene lookup returns CDR1 SGHRS and CDR2 YFSETQ. CDR3 length equals 15 residues. The CDR3 nucleotides read TGCGCCAGCAGCTTGACAGGGGGGAACACCGGGGAGCTGTTTTTT. It encodes CASSLTGGNTGELFF.

A single count supports this clone. V is TRBV11-3 and J is TRBJ2-7; TRBD1 aligns across 8 bases. The CDR3 consists of 14 residues. V dropped 3 bases and J dropped 6; count of bases not matched to a gene: 7. CDR1 and CDR2 from the germline V gene are SGHNT and YENEEA. CDR3 coding DNA: TGTGCCAGCAGCTTCCGACAGGGGTCAGGCGAGCAGTACTTC. It yields the protein CASSFRQGSGEQYF.

This rearrangement joins TRBV4-2 to TRBJ1-5; 8 nucleotides align to TRBD1. Germline loops: CDR1 LGHNA, CDR2 YNFKEQ. After removal of 4 bases from V and 6 bases from J, the junction contained 11 bases not matched to a gene. There are 16 residues in the CDR3. This chain's CDR3 is CASSLLGQVLSQPQHF. The CDR3 bases are TGTGCCAGCAGCCTCCTGGGACAGGTCCTTAGTCAGCCCCAGCATTTT.